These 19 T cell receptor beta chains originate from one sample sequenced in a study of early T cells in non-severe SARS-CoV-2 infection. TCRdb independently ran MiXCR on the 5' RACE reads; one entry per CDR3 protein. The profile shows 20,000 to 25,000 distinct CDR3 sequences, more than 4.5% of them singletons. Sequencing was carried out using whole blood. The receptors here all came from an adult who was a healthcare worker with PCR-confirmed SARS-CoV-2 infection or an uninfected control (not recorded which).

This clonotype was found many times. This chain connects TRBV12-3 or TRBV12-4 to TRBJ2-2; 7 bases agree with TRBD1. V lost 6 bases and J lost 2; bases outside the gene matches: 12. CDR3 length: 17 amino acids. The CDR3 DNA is TGTGCCAGCAGCCCCGCGACCGGGACAGTAAACACCGGGGAGCTGTTTTTT. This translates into CASSPATGTVNTGELFF.

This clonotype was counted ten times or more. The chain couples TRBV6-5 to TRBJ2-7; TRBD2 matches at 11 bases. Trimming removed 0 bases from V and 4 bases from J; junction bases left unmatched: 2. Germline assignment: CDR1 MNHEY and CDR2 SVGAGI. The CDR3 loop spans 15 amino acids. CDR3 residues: CASSYSGLADYEQYF. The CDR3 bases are TGTGCCAGCAGTTACTCGGGACTAGCGGATTACGAGCAGTACTTC.

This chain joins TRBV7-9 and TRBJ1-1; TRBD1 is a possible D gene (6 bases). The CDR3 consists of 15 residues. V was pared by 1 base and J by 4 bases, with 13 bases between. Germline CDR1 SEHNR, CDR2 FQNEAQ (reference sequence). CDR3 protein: CASSLGGGNGTEAFF. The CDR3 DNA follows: TGTGCCAGCAGCTTAGGAGGGGGGAACGGCACTGAAGCTTTCTTT.

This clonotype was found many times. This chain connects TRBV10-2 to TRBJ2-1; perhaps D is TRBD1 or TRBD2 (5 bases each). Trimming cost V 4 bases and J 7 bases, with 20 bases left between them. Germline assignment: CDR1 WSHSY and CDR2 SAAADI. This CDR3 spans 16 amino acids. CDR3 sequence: CASSGGTERTVNEQFF. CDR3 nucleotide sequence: TGCGCCAGCAGTGGGGGGACCGAGAGGACCGTAAATGAGCAGTTCTTC.

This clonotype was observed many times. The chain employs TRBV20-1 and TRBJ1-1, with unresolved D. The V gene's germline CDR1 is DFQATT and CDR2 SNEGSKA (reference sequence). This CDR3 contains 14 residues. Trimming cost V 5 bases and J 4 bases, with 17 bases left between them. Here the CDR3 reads CSAPNGRVLTEAFF. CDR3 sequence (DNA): TGCAGTGCTCCCAATGGCCGCGTCCTCACTGAAGCTTTCTTT.

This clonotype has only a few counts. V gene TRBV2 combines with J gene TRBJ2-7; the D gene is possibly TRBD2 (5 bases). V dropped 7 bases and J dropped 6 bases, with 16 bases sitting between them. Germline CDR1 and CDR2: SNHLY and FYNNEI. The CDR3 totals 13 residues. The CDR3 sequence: CASIGTLAGEQYF. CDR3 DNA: TGTGCCAGCATCGGCACTCTAGCAGGCGAGCAGTACTTC.

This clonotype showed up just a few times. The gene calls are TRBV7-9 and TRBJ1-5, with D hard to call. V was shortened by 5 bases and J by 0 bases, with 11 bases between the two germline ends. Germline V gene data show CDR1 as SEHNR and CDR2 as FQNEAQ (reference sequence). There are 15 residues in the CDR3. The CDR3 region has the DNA TGTGCCAGCAGCAACCAGGACCGTAGCAATCAGCCCCAGCATTTT. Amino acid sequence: CASSNQDRSNQPQHF.

The CDR3 DNA follows: TGCGCCAGCAGCTTGGAGGCAGATACGCAGTATTTT. This gives the protein CASSLEADTQYF. The chain employs TRBV5-1 and TRBJ2-3; no definite D call. Per the germline V gene, CDR1 is SGHRS and CDR2 is YFSETQ. V was cut by 0 bases and J by 4 bases, with 3 bases left in between. This CDR3 has 12 residues.

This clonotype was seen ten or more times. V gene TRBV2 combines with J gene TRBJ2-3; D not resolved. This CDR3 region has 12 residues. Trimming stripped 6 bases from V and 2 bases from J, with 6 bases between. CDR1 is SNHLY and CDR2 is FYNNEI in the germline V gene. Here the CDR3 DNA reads TGTGCCAGCAGAAGGGTCACAGATACGCAGTATTTT. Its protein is CASRRVTDTQYF.

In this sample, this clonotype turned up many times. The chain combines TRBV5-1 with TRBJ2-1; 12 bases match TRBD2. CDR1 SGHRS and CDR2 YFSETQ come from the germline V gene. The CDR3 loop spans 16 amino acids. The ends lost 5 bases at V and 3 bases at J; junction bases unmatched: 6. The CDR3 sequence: CASRRGLAGVYNEQFF. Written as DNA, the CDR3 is TGCGCCAGCAGGCGGGGACTAGCGGGCGTCTACAATGAGCAGTTCTTC.

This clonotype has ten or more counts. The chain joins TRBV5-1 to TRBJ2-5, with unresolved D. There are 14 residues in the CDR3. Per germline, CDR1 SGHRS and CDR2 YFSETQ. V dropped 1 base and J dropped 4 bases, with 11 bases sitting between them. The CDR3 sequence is CASSLILMTETQYF. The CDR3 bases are TGCGCCAGCAGCTTGATATTGATGACAGAGACCCAGTACTTC. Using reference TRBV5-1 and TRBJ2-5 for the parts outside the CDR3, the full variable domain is KAGVTQTPRYLIKTRGQQVTLSCSPISGHRSVSWYQQTPGQGLQFLFEYFSETQRNKGNFPGRFSGRQFSNSRSEMNVSTLELGDSALYLCASSLILMTETQYFGPGTRLLVL.

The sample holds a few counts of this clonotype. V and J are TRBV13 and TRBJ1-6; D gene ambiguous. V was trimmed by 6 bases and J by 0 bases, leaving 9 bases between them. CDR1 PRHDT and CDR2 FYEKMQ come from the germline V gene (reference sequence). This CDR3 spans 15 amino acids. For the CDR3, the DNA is TGTGCCAGCAGTACCGCCAGCTCCTATAATTCACCCCTCCACTTT. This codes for CASSTASSYNSPLHF.

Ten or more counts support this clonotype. The CDR3 spells CASWAGTGYGYTF. Written as DNA, the CDR3 is TGTGCCAGCTGGGCCGGGACGGGCTATGGCTACACCTTC. This chain connects TRBV6-5 to TRBJ1-2, with TRBD1 as a possible D gene (5 bases). Germline CDR1 is MNHEY and CDR2 is SVGAGI. The V gene lost 8 bases and the J gene lost 4 bases, with 14 bases spanning the gap. The CDR3 has 13 amino acids.

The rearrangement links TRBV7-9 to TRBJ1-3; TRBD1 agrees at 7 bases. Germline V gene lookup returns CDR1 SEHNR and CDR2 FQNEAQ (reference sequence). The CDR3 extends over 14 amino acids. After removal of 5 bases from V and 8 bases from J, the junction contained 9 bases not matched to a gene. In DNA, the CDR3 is TGTGCCAGCAGCCCAGGGTTTACAGGGGACACCATATATTTT. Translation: CASSPGFTGDTIYF.

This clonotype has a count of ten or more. CDR3 residues: CASSWGSNTEAFF. The CDR3 nucleotides are TGTGCCAGCAGCTGGGGTTCGAACACTGAAGCTTTCTTT. The V gene is TRBV5-5, the J gene TRBJ1-1, with D uncertain. V was cut by 3 bases and J by 1 base, with 7 bases left in between. Germline V gives CDR1 SGHKS, CDR2 YYEKEE (reference sequence). CDR3 length: 13 amino acids.

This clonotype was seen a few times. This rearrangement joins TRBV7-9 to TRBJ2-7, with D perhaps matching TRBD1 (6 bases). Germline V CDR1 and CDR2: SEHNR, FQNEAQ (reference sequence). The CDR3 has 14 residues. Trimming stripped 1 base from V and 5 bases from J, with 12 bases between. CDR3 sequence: CASSLGTDGHEQYF. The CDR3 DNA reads TGTGCCAGCAGCTTAGGGACAGACGGCCACGAGCAGTACTTC. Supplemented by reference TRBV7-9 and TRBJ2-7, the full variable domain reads DTGVSQNPRHKITKRGQNVTFRCDPISEHNRLYWYRQTLGQGPEFLTYFQNEAQLEKSRLLSDRFSAERPKGSFSTLEIQRTEQGDSAMYLCASSLGTDGHEQYFGPGTRLTVT.

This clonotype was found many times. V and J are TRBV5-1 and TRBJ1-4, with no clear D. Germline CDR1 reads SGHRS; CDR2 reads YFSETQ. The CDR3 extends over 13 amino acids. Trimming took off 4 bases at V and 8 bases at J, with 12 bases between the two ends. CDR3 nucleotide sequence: TGCGCCAGCAGCGCGGAAATCCGAGAAAAACTGTTTTTT. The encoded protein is CASSAEIREKLFF.

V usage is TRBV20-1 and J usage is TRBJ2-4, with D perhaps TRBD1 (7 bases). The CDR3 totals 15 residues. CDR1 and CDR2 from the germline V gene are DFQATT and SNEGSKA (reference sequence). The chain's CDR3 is CRASSAGGAKNIQYF. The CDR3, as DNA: TGCAGAGCCTCCTCGGCAGGGGGGGCCAAAAACATTCAGTACTTC.

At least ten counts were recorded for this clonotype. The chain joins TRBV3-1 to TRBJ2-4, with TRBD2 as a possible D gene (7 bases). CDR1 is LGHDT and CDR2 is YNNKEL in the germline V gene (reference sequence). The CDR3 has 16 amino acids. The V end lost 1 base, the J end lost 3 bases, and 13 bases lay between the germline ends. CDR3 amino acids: CASSQGGGGVKNIQYF. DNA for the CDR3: TGTGCCAGCAGCCAAGGGGGAGGGGGAGTCAAAAACATTCAGTACTTC.